This T cell receptor beta chain was obtained from a study of blood T cell repertoires in COVID-19. The CDR3 length is 14 residues. Deletions cut 5 bases from V and 7 bases from J, with 15 bases between. CDR1 and CDR2 from the germline V gene are SGHTA and FQGNSA. As handled by the study authors: Scientists estimated how many nucleated cells there were by amplifying reference gene primers. The repertoire was sequenced with immunoSEQ multiplex PCR; TCRdb's copy has only in-frame clones and lacks some. V, J and clone size derive from that table, while D and trimming were established from the DNA sequence. The data contain under 350,000 clones, approximately 86% of them singletons.

The V and J genes are TRBV7-2 and TRBJ2-4, with D maybe TRBD2 (6 bases). Sequenced input: peripheral blood. The clonotype comes from a man aged 65-85 years with acute or convalescent COVID-19. DNA of the CDR3: TGTGCCAGCAGCCCTCCGGGACTCTCGAACATTCAGTACTTC. Residues: CASSPPGLSNIQYF.